This TCR beta chain is from a study of T cells in Graves' hyperthyroidism and ophthalmopathy. This clonotype was counted at least ten times. Its antigen is not known. RNA transcripts gave rise to amplified TCR beta CDR3 regions. When the TCR CDR3 underwent first-round RT-PCR, the HTBI primer set was used. TCRdb reprocessed the multiplex PCR reads with MiXCR, giving one entry per CDR3 protein. The table shows more than 300,000 distinct CDR3 sequences, with 13% occurring only once. Germline lookup yields CDR1 LNHNV and CDR2 YYDKDF (reference sequence). V gave up 7 bases and J gave up 7 bases, with 22 bases separating them. CDR3 size: 15 residues. Study results and caveats: Ophthalmopathy was told apart from stable hyperthyroidism by a 13 V-J model. The model foresaw ophthalmopathy a median roughly 6.3 months prior to onset.

V gene TRBV15 combines with J gene TRBJ2-5; TRBD1 or TRBD2 may be the D gene (6 bases each). Sequences were obtained from blood. The receptor comes from a woman aged 18-35 years with Graves' hyperthyroidism. CDR3 coding DNA: TGTGCCACCAACACCGACTCGGGGGCCCCGGTGACCCAGTACTTC. Protein product: CATNTDSGAPVTQYF.